The sample holds many counts of the clone carrying this T cell receptor beta chain. The V and J ends lost 5 bases and 9 bases respectively, with 13 bases between them. Looked up from germline, CDR1 is LNHNV and CDR2 is YYDKDF (reference sequence). The length of the CDR3 is 13 residues. This sample was included in a study of Graves' ophthalmopathy and Graves' hyperthyroidism. Study in general: Hyperthyroidism is called stable when no ophthalmopathy develops within 18 months of follow-up.

TCR beta CDR3 amplification used RNA transcripts. After a first-round RT-PCR with HTBI primers, a second-round multiplex PCR was run. TCRdb re-analysed the multiplex PCR reads in MiXCR, keeping a single row per CDR3 protein. In the table there are about 1.2 million distinct CDR3 sequences, around a third of which are singletons. The receptor comes from an adult man with Graves' hyperthyroidism. V is TRBV15 and J is TRBJ2-2, with D tentatively TRBD2 (5 bases). What was sequenced was peripheral blood or thyroid tissue (not recorded which). The chain's CDR3 is CATSRTPGRELFF. In nucleotides, the CDR3 is TGTGCCACCAGCCGGACTCCCGGCCGGGAGCTGTTTTTT.